This T cell receptor beta chain was obtained from a study of blood T cells in healthy people across ages. Donors gave around 10 milliliters of peripheral blood apiece. For the second PCR, which ran for about 7 to 11 cycles, a sample-barcoded 5' primer and a J-beta primer mix were used. One entry per CDR3 protein, called by TCRdb with MiXCR from the 5' RACE reads. The data show 650,000 to 800,000 distinct CDR3 sequences, under 45% seen once. This clonotype was recorded a few times. The germline V gene has CDR1 MNHNY and CDR2 SVGAGI (reference sequence). The CDR3 runs 15 residues. Trimming cost V 0 bases and J 1 base, with 8 bases left between them.

Sequenced material: blood. The sequence was obtained from a man aged 60 to 69 in good health. The rearrangement joins TRBV6-6 to TRBJ2-3; D uncertain. Here the CDR3 DNA reads TGTGCCAGCAGTTACTCGAGCTGGGGCACAGATACGCAGTATTTT. Encoded protein: CASSYSSWGTDTQYF.